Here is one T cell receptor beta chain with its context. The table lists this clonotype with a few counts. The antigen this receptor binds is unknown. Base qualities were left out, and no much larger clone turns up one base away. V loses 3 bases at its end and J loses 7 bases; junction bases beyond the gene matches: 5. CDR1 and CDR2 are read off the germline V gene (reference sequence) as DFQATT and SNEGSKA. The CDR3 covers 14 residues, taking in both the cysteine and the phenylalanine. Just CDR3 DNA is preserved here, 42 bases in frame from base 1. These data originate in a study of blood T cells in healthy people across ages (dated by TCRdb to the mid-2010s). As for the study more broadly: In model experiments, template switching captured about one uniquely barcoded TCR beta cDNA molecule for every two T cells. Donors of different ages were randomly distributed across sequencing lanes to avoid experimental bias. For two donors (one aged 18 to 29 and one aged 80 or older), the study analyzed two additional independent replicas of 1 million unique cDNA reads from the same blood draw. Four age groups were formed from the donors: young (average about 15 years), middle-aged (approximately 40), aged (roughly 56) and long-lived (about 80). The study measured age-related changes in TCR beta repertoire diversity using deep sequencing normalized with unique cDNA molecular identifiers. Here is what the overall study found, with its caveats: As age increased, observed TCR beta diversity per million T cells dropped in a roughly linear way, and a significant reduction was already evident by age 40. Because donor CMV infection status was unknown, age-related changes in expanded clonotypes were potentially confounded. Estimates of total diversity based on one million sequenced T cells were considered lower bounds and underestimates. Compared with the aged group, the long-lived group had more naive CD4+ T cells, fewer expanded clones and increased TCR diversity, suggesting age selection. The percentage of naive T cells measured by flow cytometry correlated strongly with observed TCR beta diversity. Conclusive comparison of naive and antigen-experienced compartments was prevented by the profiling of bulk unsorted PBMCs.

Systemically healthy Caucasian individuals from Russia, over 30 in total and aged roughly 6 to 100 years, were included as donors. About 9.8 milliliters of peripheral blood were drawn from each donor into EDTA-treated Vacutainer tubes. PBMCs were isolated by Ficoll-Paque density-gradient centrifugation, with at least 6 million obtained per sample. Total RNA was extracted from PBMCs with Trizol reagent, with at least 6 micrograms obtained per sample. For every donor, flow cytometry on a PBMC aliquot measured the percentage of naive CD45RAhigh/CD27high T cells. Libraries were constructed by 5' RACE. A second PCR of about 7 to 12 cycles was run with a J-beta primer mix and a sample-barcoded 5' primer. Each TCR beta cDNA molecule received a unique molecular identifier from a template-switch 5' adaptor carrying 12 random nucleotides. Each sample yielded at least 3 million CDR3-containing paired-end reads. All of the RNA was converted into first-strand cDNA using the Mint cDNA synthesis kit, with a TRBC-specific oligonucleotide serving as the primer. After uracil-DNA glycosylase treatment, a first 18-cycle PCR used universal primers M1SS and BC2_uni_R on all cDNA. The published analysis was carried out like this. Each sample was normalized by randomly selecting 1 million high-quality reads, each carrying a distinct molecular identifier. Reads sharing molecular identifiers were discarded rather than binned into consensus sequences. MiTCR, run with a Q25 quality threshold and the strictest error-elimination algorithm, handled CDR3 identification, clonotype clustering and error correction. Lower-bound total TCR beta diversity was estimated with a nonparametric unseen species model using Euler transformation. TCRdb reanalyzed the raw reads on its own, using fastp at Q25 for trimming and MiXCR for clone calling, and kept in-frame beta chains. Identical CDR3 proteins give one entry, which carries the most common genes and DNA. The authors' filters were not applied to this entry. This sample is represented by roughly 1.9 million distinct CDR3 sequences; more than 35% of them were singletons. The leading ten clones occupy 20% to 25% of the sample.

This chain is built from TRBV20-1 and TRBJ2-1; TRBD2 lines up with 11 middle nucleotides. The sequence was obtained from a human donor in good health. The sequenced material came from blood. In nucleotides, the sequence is TGCAGTGCTAGCCCGGGACTAGCGGAGAATGAGCAGTTCTTC. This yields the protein CSASPGLAENEQFF.